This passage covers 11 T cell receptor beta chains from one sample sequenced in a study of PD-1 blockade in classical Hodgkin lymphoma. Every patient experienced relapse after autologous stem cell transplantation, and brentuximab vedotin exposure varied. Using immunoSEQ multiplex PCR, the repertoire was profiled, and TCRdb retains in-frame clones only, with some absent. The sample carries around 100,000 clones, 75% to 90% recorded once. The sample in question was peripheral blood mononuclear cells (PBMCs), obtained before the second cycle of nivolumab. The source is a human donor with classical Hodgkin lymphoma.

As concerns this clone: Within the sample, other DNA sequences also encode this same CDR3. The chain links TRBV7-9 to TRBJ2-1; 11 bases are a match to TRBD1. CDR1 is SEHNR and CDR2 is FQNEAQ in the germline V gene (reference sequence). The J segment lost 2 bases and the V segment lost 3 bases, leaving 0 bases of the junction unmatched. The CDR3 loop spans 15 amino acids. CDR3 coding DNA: TGTGCCAGCAGCTTGGGACAGGGGGCCTACAATGAGCAGTTCTTC. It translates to CASSLGQGAYNEQFF. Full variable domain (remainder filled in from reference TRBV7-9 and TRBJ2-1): DTGVSQNPRHKITKRGQNVTFRCDPISEHNRLYWYRQTLGQGPEFLTYFQNEAQLEKSRLLSDRFSAERPKGSFSTLEIQRTEQGDSAMYLCASSLGQGAYNEQFFGPGTRLTVL.

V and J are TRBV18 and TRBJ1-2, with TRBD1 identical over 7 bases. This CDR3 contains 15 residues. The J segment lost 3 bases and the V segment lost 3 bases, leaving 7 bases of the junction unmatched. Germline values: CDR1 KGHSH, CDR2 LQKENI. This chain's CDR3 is CASSPNRQGDYGYTF. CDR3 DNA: TGTGCCAGCTCACCGAACAGACAGGGTGACTATGGCTACACCTTC. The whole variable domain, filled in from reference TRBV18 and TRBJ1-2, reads NAGVMQNPRHLVRRRGQEARLRCSPMKGHSHVYWYRQLPEEGLKFMVYLQKENIIDESGMPKERFSAEFPKEGPSILRIQQVVRGDSAAYFCASSPNRQGDYGYTFGSGTRLTVV.

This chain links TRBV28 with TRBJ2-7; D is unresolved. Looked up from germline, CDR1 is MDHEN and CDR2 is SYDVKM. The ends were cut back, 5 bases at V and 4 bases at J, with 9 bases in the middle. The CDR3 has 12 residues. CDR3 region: CASSPPWYEQYF. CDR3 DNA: TGTGCCAGCAGTCCCCCCTGGTACGAGCAGTACTTC.

The CDR3 bases are TGTGCCAGCGACGACGTGAAGTACTATGGCTACACCTTC. Translation gives CASDDVKYYGYTF. The chain joins TRBV5-8 to TRBJ1-2; D is undetermined. Trimming shortened V by 7 bases and J by 3 bases, and 13 bases separated the two germline ends. The germline CDR1 and CDR2 sequences are SGHTS and YDEGEE. This CDR3 is 13 amino acids long.

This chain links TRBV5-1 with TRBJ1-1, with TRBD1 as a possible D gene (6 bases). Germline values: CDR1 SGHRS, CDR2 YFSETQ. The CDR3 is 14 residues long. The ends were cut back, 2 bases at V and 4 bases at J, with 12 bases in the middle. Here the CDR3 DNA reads TGCGCCAGCAGCTTTGAAGGGGGTAGCACTGAAGCTTTCTTT. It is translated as CASSFEGGSTEAFF.

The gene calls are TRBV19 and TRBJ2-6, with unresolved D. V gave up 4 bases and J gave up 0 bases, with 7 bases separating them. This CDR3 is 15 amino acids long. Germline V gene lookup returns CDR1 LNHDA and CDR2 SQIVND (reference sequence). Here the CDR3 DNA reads TGTGCCAGTAGTACCGGAATCTCTGGGGCCAACGTCCTGACTTTC. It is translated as CASSTGISGANVLTF.

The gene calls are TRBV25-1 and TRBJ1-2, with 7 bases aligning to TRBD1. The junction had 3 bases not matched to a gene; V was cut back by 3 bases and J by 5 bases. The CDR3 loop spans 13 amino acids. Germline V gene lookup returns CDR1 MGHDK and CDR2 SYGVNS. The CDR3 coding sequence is TGTGCCAGCAGTGAGGCAGGGGGGTATGGCTACACCTTC. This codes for CASSEAGGYGYTF.

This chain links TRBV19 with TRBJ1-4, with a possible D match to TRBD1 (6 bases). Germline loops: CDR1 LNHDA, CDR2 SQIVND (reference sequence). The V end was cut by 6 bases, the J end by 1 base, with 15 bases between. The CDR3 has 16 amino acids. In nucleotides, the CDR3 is TGTGCCAGTAGGTACAGGGATTCGAGAACTAATGAAAAACTGTTTTTT. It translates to CASRYRDSRTNEKLFF.

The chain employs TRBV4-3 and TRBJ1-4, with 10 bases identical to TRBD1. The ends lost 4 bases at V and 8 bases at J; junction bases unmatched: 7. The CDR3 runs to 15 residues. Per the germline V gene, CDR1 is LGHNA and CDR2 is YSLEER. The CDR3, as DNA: TGCGCCAGCAGCCGGACAGGGGGTTATGAGGAAAAACTGTTTTTT. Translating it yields CASSRTGGYEEKLFF.

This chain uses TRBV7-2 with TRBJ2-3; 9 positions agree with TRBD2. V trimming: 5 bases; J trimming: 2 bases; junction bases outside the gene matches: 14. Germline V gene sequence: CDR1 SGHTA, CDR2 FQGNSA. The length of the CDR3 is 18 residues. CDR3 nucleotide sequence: TGTGCCAGCAGCCGACAAATCGGACTAGCGTCACCCACAGATACGCAGTATTTT. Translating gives CASSRQIGLASPTDTQYF. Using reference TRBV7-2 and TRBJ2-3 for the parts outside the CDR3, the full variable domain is GAGVSQSPSNKVTEKGKDVELRCDPISGHTALYWYRQSLGQGLEFLIYFQGNSAPDKSGLPSDRFSAERTGGSVSTLTIQRTQQEDSAVYLCASSRQIGLASPTDTQYFGPGTRLTVL.

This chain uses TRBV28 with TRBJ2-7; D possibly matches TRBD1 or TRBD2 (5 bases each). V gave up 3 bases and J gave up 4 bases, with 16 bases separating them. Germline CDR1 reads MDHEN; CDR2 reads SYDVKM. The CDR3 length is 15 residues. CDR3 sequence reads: CASSFRGPKDYEQYF. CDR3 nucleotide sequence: TGTGCCAGCAGTTTCCGGGGCCCTAAGGATTACGAGCAGTACTTC. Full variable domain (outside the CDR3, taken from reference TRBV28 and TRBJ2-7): DVKVTQSSRYLVKRTGEKVFLECVQDMDHENMFWYRQDPGLGLRLIYFSYDVKMKEKGDIPEGYSVSREKKERFSLILESASTNQTSMYLCASSFRGPKDYEQYFGPGTRLTVT.